The rows below give T cell receptor beta chains drawn from one sample of a study of T-cell reconstitution after alpha-beta-depleted transplantation in children. TCRdb reprocessed the PCR reads via MiXCR and lists one record per CDR3 protein. This repertoire shows just over 950,000 distinct CDR3 sequences, about 30% found once; its top ten account for roughly 31%. The sample was PBMCs, mostly from graft donor cells, taken 360 days after TCRalphabeta/CD19-depleted stem cell transplant. The receptors here all came from a boy under three years old who had a stem cell transplant for SCID, so the T cells may come from the graft donor. The CDR3 runs from the conserved cysteine through the conserved F or W. Fields, in order: clone size, J gene, V gene, D gene, CDR3 protein, CDR3 DNA. D genes are given only for firm matches. Part of the rows lack a size; the others show once, few, many or a class for expanded clones.

size: .
J: TRBJ2-5
V: TRBV2
D: TRBD2
CDR3: CASTPLAGPQRTQYF
DNA: TGTGCCAGCACTCCGCTAGCGGGGCCCCAGAGGACCCAGTACTTC

size: few
J: TRBJ2-3
V: TRBV10-2
D: TRBD2
CDR3: CASSAGGGAGTQYF
DNA: TGCGCCAGCAGTGCCGGCGGGGGGGCCGGTACGCAGTATTTT

size: many
J: TRBJ2-3
V: TRBV27
D: .
CDR3: CASSFRNPDTQYF
DNA: TGTGCCAGCAGTTTTAGAAATCCAGATACGCAGTATTTT

size: few
J: TRBJ1-5
V: TRBV24-1
D: TRBD1
CDR3: CATSDSGQGATNQPQHF
DNA: TGTGCCACCAGTGATTCCGGACAGGGGGCTACCAATCAGCCCCAGCATTTT

size: many
J: TRBJ2-7
V: TRBV29-1
D: .
CDR3: CSVELAGYEQYF
DNA: TGCAGCGTTGAACTTGCAGGGTACGAGCAGTACTTC

size: .
J: TRBJ2-1
V: TRBV6-2/TRBV6-3
D: TRBD2
CDR3: CASSRGLAGGPRRNEQFF
DNA: TGTGCCAGCAGTCGCGGACTAGCGGGGGGGCCTAGGAGAAATGAGCAGTTCTTC

size: few
J: TRBJ2-5
V: TRBV4-1
D: TRBD2
CDR3: CASSRGGAWETQYF
DNA: TGCGCCAGCAGCCGCGGGGGGGCCTGGGAGACCCAGTACTTC

size: .
J: TRBJ1-6
V: TRBV12-3/TRBV12-4
D: .
CDR3: CASSFDGVDSPLHF
DNA: TGTGCCAGCAGTTTTGACGGCGTAGATTCACCCCTCCACTTT

size: .
J: TRBJ2-7
V: TRBV27
D: TRBD1
CDR3: CASSHRTGTDYEQYF
DNA: TGTGCCAGCAGCCACCGGACAGGAACAGACTACGAGCAGTACTTC

size: .
J: TRBJ1-4
V: TRBV20-1
D: TRBD1
CDR3: CSARDGTGSTNEKLFF
DNA: TGCAGTGCTAGAGATGGGACAGGGTCAACTAATGAAAAACTGTTTTTT

size: few
J: TRBJ2-1
V: TRBV11-2
D: .
CDR3: CASSSVKGFRYNEQFF
DNA: TGTGCCAGCAGCTCGGTTAAAGGTTTCAGGTACAATGAGCAGTTCTTC

size: .
J: TRBJ2-3
V: TRBV18
D: .
CDR3: CASSPKGSHTDTQYF
DNA: TGTGCCAGCTCACCAAAGGGGTCCCACACAGATACGCAGTATTTT

size: .
J: TRBJ1-1
V: TRBV28
D: .
CDR3: CASSFPAGGVNTEAFF
DNA: TGTGCCAGCAGTTTCCCCGCGGGAGGGGTGAACACTGAAGCTTTCTTT

size: .
J: TRBJ1-1
V: TRBV5-1
D: .
CDR3: CASSLDGWKTEAFF
DNA: TGCGCCAGCAGCTTGGATGGGTGGAAGACTGAAGCTTTCTTT

size: few
J: TRBJ1-2
V: TRBV18
D: TRBD1
CDR3: CASSTGTGNYGYTF
DNA: TGTGCCAGCTCGACCGGGACAGGGAACTATGGCTACACCTTC

size: .
J: TRBJ2-7
V: TRBV2
D: .
CDR3: CASSDSPVHEQYF
DNA: TGTGCCAGCAGTGATAGCCCAGTCCACGAGCAGTACTTC

size: few
J: TRBJ1-1
V: TRBV12-3/TRBV12-4
D: .
CDR3: CASSNLVPGNTEAFF
DNA: TGTGCCAGCAGTAACCTCGTTCCAGGGAACACTGAAGCTTTCTTT

size: .
J: TRBJ2-1
V: TRBV5-1
D: TRBD1
CDR3: CASSILSGQSFNEQFF
DNA: TGCGCCAGCAGCATACTCTCGGGACAGTCTTTCAATGAGCAGTTCTTC

size: .
J: TRBJ2-3
V: TRBV5-8
D: .
CDR3: CASSFPGIDTQYF
DNA: TGTGCCAGCAGCTTTCCGGGAATAGATACGCAGTATTTT

size: few
J: TRBJ2-1
V: TRBV4-1
D: .
CDR3: CASSPGGGRGEQFF
DNA: TGCGCCAGCAGCCCAGGTGGAGGTAGGGGTGAGCAGTTCTTC

size: .
J: TRBJ2-5
V: TRBV29-1
D: TRBD1
CDR3: CSVEGGTGLAGETQYF
DNA: TGCAGCGTTGAAGGAGGGACAGGGTTGGCGGGAGAGACCCAGTACTTC

size: .
J: TRBJ2-7
V: TRBV4-2
D: .
CDR3: CASSQDLDRPYEQYF
DNA: TGTGCCAGCAGCCAAGATCTAGACCGACCCTACGAGCAGTACTTC

size: few
J: TRBJ2-7
V: TRBV12-3/TRBV12-4
D: TRBD1
CDR3: CASRVASTGIHEQYF
DNA: TGTGCCAGCAGGGTAGCCTCGACAGGGATCCACGAGCAGTACTTC

size: .
J: TRBJ1-3
V: TRBV4-3
D: .
CDR3: CASSQDQRVNTIYF
DNA: TGCGCCAGCAGCCAAGATCAGCGGGTCAACACCATATATTTT

size: .
J: TRBJ1-5
V: TRBV20-1
D: TRBD1
CDR3: CSAEDRNSNQPQHF
DNA: TGCAGTGCTGAGGACAGGAATAGCAATCAGCCCCAGCATTTT

size: many
J: TRBJ2-7
V: TRBV5-1
D: TRBD1
CDR3: CASSLITGTGGHEQYF
DNA: TGCGCCAGCAGCTTGATTACCGGGACAGGGGGCCACGAGCAGTACTTC

size: few
J: TRBJ2-3
V: TRBV4-3
D: .
CDR3: CASSQEGAATSTDTQYF
DNA: TGCGCCAGCAGCCAAGAGGGGGCGGCGACTAGCACAGATACGCAGTATTTT

size: .
J: TRBJ1-1
V: TRBV20-1
D: .
CDR3: CSASPGLHTEAFF
DNA: TGCAGTGCTAGCCCCGGTCTGCACACTGAAGCTTTCTTT

size: .
J: TRBJ2-1
V: TRBV5-1
D: TRBD2
CDR3: CASSLGGGTSSYNEQFF
DNA: TGCGCCAGCAGCTTGGGCGGGGGGACGAGCTCCTACAATGAGCAGTTCTTC

size: .
J: TRBJ1-6
V: TRBV3-1
D: .
CDR3: CASSQVRVSPLHF
DNA: TGTGCCAGCAGCCAAGTTCGGGTTTCACCCCTCCACTTT

size: .
J: TRBJ2-3
V: TRBV9
D: .
CDR3: CASSARSAAVADTQYF
DNA: TGTGCCAGCAGCGCAAGATCGGCCGCTGTAGCAGATACGCAGTATTTT

size: few
J: TRBJ1-5
V: TRBV15
D: .
CDR3: CATSRDYRMASNQPQHF
DNA: TGTGCCACCAGCAGAGATTACAGAATGGCTAGCAATCAGCCCCAGCATTTT

size: .
J: TRBJ2-1
V: TRBV6-2/TRBV6-3
D: .
CDR3: CASRPPGVVGNEQFF
DNA: TGTGCCAGCCGACCCCCCGGGGTAGTTGGGAATGAGCAGTTCTTC

size: once
J: TRBJ1-2
V: TRBV15
D: .
CDR3: CATSRLSVVGYGYTF
DNA: TGTGCCACCAGCAGATTGTCGGTTGTTGGGTATGGCTACACCTTC

size: few
J: TRBJ2-2
V: TRBV4-3
D: TRBD1
CDR3: CASSQTRQGSYTGELFF
DNA: TGCGCCAGCAGCCAGACCCGACAGGGATCTTACACCGGGGAGCTGTTTTTT

size: .
J: TRBJ1-1
V: TRBV20-1
D: .
CDR3: CSARDELERSNTEAFF
DNA: TGCAGTGCTAGAGATGAGCTAGAGAGGTCGAACACTGAAGCTTTCTTT

size: .
J: TRBJ1-1
V: TRBV29-1
D: .
CDR3: CSVEGRVSDTEAFF
DNA: TGCAGCGTTGAAGGGAGGGTGTCGGACACTGAAGCTTTCTTT

size: many
J: TRBJ2-6
V: TRBV2
D: .
CDR3: CASNRGSGANVLTF
DNA: TGTGCCAGCAATAGGGGATCTGGGGCCAACGTCCTGACTTTC

size: .
J: TRBJ2-5
V: TRBV4-3
D: .
CDR3: CASSQGSVQGGGETQYF
DNA: TGCGCCAGCAGCCAAGGCTCGGTACAAGGGGGGGGAGAGACCCAGTACTTC

size: .
J: TRBJ1-2
V: TRBV5-1
D: TRBD1
CDR3: CASSLGDSIYGYTF
DNA: TGCGCCAGCAGCTTGGGGGACAGCATTTATGGCTACACCTTC

size: few
J: TRBJ1-6
V: TRBV12-3/TRBV12-4
D: .
CDR3: CASSLTPYNSPLHF
DNA: TGTGCCAGCAGTTTAACCCCCTATAATTCACCCCTCCACTTT

size: many
J: TRBJ2-2
V: TRBV5-1
D: .
CDR3: CASSLVPGELFF
DNA: TGTGCCAGCAGTTTAGTCCCCGGGGAGCTGTTTTTT

size: .
J: TRBJ1-1
V: TRBV7-9
D: .
CDR3: CASSPGFEAFF
DNA: TGTGCCAGCAGCCCAGGGTTTGAAGCTTTCTTT

size: few
J: TRBJ2-1
V: TRBV7-2
D: TRBD2
CDR3: CASSLAGAGGPHEQFF
DNA: TGTGCCAGCAGCTTAGCAGGAGCGGGGGGGCCCCATGAGCAGTTCTTC

size: .
J: TRBJ2-7
V: TRBV2
D: .
CDR3: CASSEEQGAYEQYF
DNA: TGTGCCAGCAGTGAGGAACAGGGTGCCTACGAGCAGTACTTC

size: .
J: TRBJ2-2
V: TRBV11-2
D: .
CDR3: CASSLGTLPNTGELFF
DNA: TGTGCCAGCAGCTTAGGGACCCTGCCAAACACCGGGGAGCTGTTTTTT

size: few
J: TRBJ2-6
V: TRBV29-1
D: .
CDR3: CSVFEAPGANVLTF
DNA: TGCAGCGTTTTTGAGGCGCCTGGGGCCAACGTCCTGACTTTC

size: .
J: TRBJ2-1
V: TRBV10-3
D: .
CDR3: CAISDGRLGHEQFF
DNA: TGTGCCATCAGTGACGGACGGCTTGGCCATGAGCAGTTCTTC

size: .
J: TRBJ2-2
V: TRBV6-6
D: TRBD1
CDR3: CASWDRRGGELFF
DNA: TGTGCCAGCTGGGACAGGAGGGGCGGGGAGCTGTTTTTT

size: .
J: TRBJ2-3
V: TRBV10-3
D: .
CDR3: CAISVPGVTDTQYF
DNA: TGTGCCATCAGTGTTCCCGGGGTAACAGATACGCAGTATTTT

size: .
J: TRBJ1-5
V: TRBV4-2
D: TRBD1
CDR3: CASSLQGFNNQPQHF
DNA: TGTGCCAGCAGCCTACAGGGGTTCAACAATCAGCCCCAGCATTTT

size: .
J: TRBJ1-1
V: TRBV12-3/TRBV12-4
D: .
CDR3: CASSLFSARTEAFF
DNA: TGTGCCAGCAGTTTATTTTCTGCGAGGACTGAAGCTTTCTTT

size: .
J: TRBJ2-5
V: TRBV12-3/TRBV12-4
D: .
CDR3: CASSLADGKETQYF
DNA: TGTGCCAGCAGTTTAGCGGACGGAAAAGAGACCCAGTACTTC